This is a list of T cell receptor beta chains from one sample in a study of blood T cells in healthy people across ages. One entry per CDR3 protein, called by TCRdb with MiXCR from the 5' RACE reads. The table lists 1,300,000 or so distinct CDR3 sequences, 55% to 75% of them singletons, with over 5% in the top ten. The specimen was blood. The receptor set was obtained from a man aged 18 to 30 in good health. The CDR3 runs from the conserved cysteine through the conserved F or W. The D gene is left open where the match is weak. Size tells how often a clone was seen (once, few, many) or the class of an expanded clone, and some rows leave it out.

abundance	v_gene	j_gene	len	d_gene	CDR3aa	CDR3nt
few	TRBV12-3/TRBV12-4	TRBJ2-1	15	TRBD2	CASSPWGEGNNEQFF	TGTGCCAGCAGCCCTTGGGGGGAGGGGAACAATGAGCAGTTCTTC
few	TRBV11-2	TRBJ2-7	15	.	CASSLDQGPPYEQYF	TGTGCCAGCAGCTTAGATCAGGGGCCCCCCTACGAGCAGTACTTC
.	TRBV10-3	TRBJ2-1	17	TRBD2	CAISDTGRTSGNDEQFF	TGTGCCATCAGTGACACCGGAAGGACTAGCGGGAACGATGAGCAGTTCTTC
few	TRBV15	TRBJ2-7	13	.	CATTRAYTEEQYF	TGTGCCACTACCCGGGCCTATACGGAGGAGCAGTACTTC
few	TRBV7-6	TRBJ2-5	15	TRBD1	CASSFSRTGQETQYF	TGTGCCAGCAGCTTCTCCCGGACAGGGCAAGAGACCCAGTACTTC
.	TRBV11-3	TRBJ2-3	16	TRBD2	CASSQTSGGVGDTQYF	TGTGCCAGCAGCCAAACTAGCGGGGGTGTAGGAGATACGCAGTATTTT
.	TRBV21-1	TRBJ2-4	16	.	CASSTPGGHNKNIQYF	TGTGCCAGCAGCACGCCGGGGGGCCATAACAAAAACATTCAGTACTTC
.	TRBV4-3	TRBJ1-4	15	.	CASSQHIRRGEKLFF	TGCGCCAGCAGCCAACATATCAGACGTGGGGAAAAACTGTTTTTT
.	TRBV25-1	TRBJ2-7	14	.	CASSGRGTRFEQYF	TGTGCCAGCAGCGGAAGGGGGACAAGGTTCGAGCAGTACTTC
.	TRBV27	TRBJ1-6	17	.	CASSPDMGRTYNSPLHF	TGTGCCAGCAGCCCCGACATGGGCAGGACCTATAATTCACCCCTCCACTTT
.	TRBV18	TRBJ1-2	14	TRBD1	CASSPGRTGDGYTF	TGTGCCAGCTCACCGGGGCGGACAGGGGATGGCTACACCTTC